A single sample is the source of the 5 T cell receptor beta chains below, sequenced in a study of cytomegalovirus exposure and HLA in healthy donors. This PCR relied on a set of 60 Vbeta primers and 13 Jbeta primers. Sequencing was performed with immunoSEQ multiplex PCR; in TCRdb, only in-frame clones are kept and a portion is missing. The data show 60,000 to 70,000 clones, roughly 78% seen once. Sequenced: PBMCs. The receptors stem from a man aged 40-49 years in good health and CMV-seronegative.

With regard to this clone: The sample holds other DNA sequences that translate to the same CDR3. This rearrangement joins TRBV7-6 to TRBJ2-2; 8 nucleotides line up with TRBD2. Germline assignment: CDR1 SGHVS and CDR2 FNYEAQ. V shed 2 bases, J shed 4 bases, and the junction held 3 bases outside the gene matches. The CDR3 runs to 15 residues. CDR3 in amino acids: CASSLSGGVTGELFF. The CDR3, as DNA: TGTGCCAGCAGCTTAAGCGGGGGAGTCACCGGGGAGCTGTTTTTT.

V and J are TRBV5-1 and TRBJ2-1; 10 bases fit TRBD2. Germline V gives CDR1 SGHRS, CDR2 YFSETQ. The CDR3 loop spans 15 amino acids. J lost 5 bases, V lost 2 bases, and 4 bases had no gene match. CDR3 in DNA: TGCGCCAGCAGCTTACTAGCGGGGTCCAACAATGAGCAGTTCTTC. Translating gives CASSLLAGSNNEQFF.

The chain recombines TRBV5-1 with TRBJ1-1; TRBD1 matches 10 bases. CDR1 is SGHRS, CDR2 YFSETQ, per germline. The V segment lost 5 bases and the J segment 1 base; nucleotides outside the gene matches: 5. This CDR3 has 15 residues. The CDR3 region has the DNA TGCGCCAGCAGACCCGGGACAGGGGCGAACACTGAAGCTTTCTTT. Its translation: CASRPGTGANTEAFF.

This clone is a singleton in its sample. The chain combines TRBV7-9 with TRBJ1-2; D is possibly TRBD1 (5 bases). Germline loops: CDR1 SEHNR, CDR2 FQNEAQ (reference sequence). V gave up 5 bases and J gave up 9 bases, with 7 bases separating them. The CDR3 spans 10 residues. The CDR3 here is CASSEDSYTF. Written as DNA, the CDR3 is TGTGCCAGCAGCGAGGACAGCTACACCTTC.

The rearrangement joins TRBV6-6 to TRBJ2-7, with D perhaps TRBD2 (6 bases). V was pared by 6 bases and J by 3 bases, with 21 bases between. The CDR3 contains 16 residues. Germline loops: CDR1 MNHNY, CDR2 SVGAGI (reference sequence). The DNA for the CDR3 is TGTGCCAGCAGCTCCCCTCTTGCGGGGAGTGTCTACGAGCAGTACTTC. Protein: CASSSPLAGSVYEQYF.